These T cell receptor beta chains were read from a single sample in a study of blood T cell repertoires in COVID-19. The assay was immunoSEQ multiplex PCR, and TCRdb's table has in-frame clones only and misses some. Among tens of thousands of clones, around 83% were seen once, and the ten largest hold around 14%. Input material: peripheral blood. Receptor source: a human donor with acute or convalescent COVID-19. The donor label of this sample is uncertain. CDR3s include the opening cysteine and the closing phenylalanine or tryptophan. A D gene is named only where the DNA matches it firmly. For some rows the clone size is stated as once, few or many, or as a class when expanded; others skip it.

V,size,J,D,CDR3,DNA
TRBV28,NA,TRBJ1-1,NA,CASSLDWRPEAFF,TGTGCCAGCAGTTTGGACTGGAGGCCTGAAGCTTTCTTT
TRBV19,NA,TRBJ1-4,NA,CASTPLGTTNEKLFF,TGTGCCAGTACCCCGCTAGGAACAACTAATGAAAAACTGTTTTTT
TRBV4-2,NA,TRBJ2-3,TRBD2,CASSQGPPGTLAGEADTQYF,TGTGCCAGCAGCCAAGGGCCCCCTGGCACCCTAGCGGGAGAAGCAGATACGCAGTATTTT
TRBV11-2,NA,TRBJ2-7,NA,CASGPPTGKKGEQYF,TGTGCCAGCGGCCCCCCTACCGGGAAAAAAGGAGAGCAGTACTTC
TRBV13,few,TRBJ2-5,TRBD2,CASSSWTSQETQYF,TGTGCCAGCAGCTCCTGGACTAGTCAAGAGACCCAGTACTTC
TRBV7-7,NA,TRBJ2-5,TRBD1,CASSFSGTGGIETQYF,TGTGCCAGCAGCTTTTCCGGGACAGGGGGGATAGAGACCCAGTACTTC
TRBV7-2,NA,TRBJ2-5,NA,CASSTPPTQYF,TGTGCCAGCAGCACACCCCCCACCCAGTACTTC
TRBV5-1,NA,TRBJ2-5,TRBD1,CASSLEGTGEETQYF,TGCGCCAGCAGCTTGGAGGGGACAGGGGAAGAGACCCAGTACTTC
TRBV2,once,TRBJ2-7,NA,CASSAYEQYF,TGTGCCAGCTCGGCCTACGAGCAGTACTTC
TRBV29-1,NA,TRBJ2-7,NA,CSVGAGNGPYEQCF,NA
TRBV27,NA,TRBJ2-7,NA,CASSLKGAGEQYF,TGTGCCAGCAGTTTAAAAGGGGCCGGCGAGCAGTACTTC
TRBV18,NA,TRBJ2-5,NA,CASSPPQALETQYF,TGTGCCAGCTCACCACCGCAGGCTTTAGAGACCCAGTACTTC
TRBV6-4,NA,TRBJ2-2,TRBD1,CASSERTGGDTGELFF,TGTGCCAGCAGTGAGAGGACAGGGGGCGACACCGGGGAGCTGTTTTTT
TRBV9,NA,TRBJ2-5,TRBD2,CASSVDGTSFETQYF,TGTGCCAGCAGCGTAGATGGGACTAGCTTTGAGACCCAGTACTTC
TRBV11-2,NA,TRBJ2-3,NA,CASSLDQGISTDTQYF,TGTGCCAGCAGCTTAGATCAGGGAATTAGCACAGATACGCAGTATTTT
TRBV2,once,TRBJ1-5,TRBD1,CASGGQTNQPQHF,TGTGCCAGCGGGGGACAGACGAATCAGCCCCAGCATTTT
TRBV13,NA,TRBJ2-1,NA,CASSPRTPPAPFF,TGTGCCAGCAGCCCTCGGACTCCTCCTGCCCCGTTCTTC
TRBV28,NA,TRBJ1-5,TRBD1,CASSSGTGYDQPQHF,TGTGCCAGCAGCTCCGGGACAGGTTATGATCAGCCCCAGCATTTT
TRBV7-2,NA,TRBJ1-1,TRBD1,CASSFGQGASQGEAFF,TGTGCCAGCAGCTTTGGACAGGGGGCTTCCCAAGGTGAAGCTTTCTTT
TRBV11-2,once,TRBJ1-1,TRBD1,CASSQGVDREAFF,TGTGCCAGCAGCCAGGGCGTGGACAGGGAAGCTTTCTTT
TRBV5-4,NA,TRBJ1-5,TRBD1,CASSLQGDPQPQHF,TGTGCCAGCAGCTTGCAGGGGGATCCTCAGCCCCAGCATTTT
TRBV6-2/TRBV6-3,NA,TRBJ1-5,NA,CASTPAGSGNQPQHF,TGTGCCAGCACCCCCGCGGGGAGTGGCAATCAGCCCCAGCATTTT
TRBV19,NA,TRBJ1-5,NA,CASSMGRGGNQPQHF,TGTGCCAGTAGTATGGGCAGGGGAGGGAATCAGCCCCAGCATTTT
TRBV9,NA,TRBJ1-2,NA,CASSSDRFLWGYTF,TGTGCCAGCAGCTCCGACAGATTTCTATGGGGCTACACCTTC
TRBV7-9,NA,TRBJ2-2,TRBD2,CASTKEVLAATGELFF,TGTGCCAGCACCAAGGAAGTACTAGCGGCGACCGGGGAGCTGTTTTTT
TRBV7-6,many,TRBJ2-7,TRBD2,CASSLETSGRYEQYF,TGTGCCAGCAGCTTAGAGACTAGCGGGAGGTACGAGCAGTACTTC
TRBV6-6,NA,TRBJ1-6,NA,CASSYAGDNSPLHF,TGTGCCAGCAGTTACGCCGGAGACAATTCACCCCTCCACTTT
TRBV6-2/TRBV6-3,NA,TRBJ2-1,TRBD1,CASSYRIPQGANEQFF,TGTGCCAGCAGTTACAGGATCCCTCAGGGGGCCAATGAGCAGTTCTTC
TRBV13,NA,TRBJ1-1,NA,CASSPNSMNTEAFF,TGTGCCAGCAGCCCCAACAGCATGAACACTGAAGCTTTCTTT
TRBV4-1,NA,TRBJ2-5,TRBD2,CASSQDIGGGSETQYF,TGCGCCAGCAGCCAAGATATTGGCGGGGGGTCAGAGACCCAGTACTTC
TRBV7-3,NA,TRBJ2-1,TRBD1,CASSEQGASYNEQFF,TGTGCCAGCAGCGAGCAGGGGGCCTCTTACAATGAGCAGTTCTTC
TRBV19,NA,TRBJ1-2,TRBD1,CASSETGANYGYTF,TGTGCCAGTAGTGAGACAGGGGCTAACTATGGCTACACCTTC